This T cell receptor (beta chain) was found in a study of regulatory T cells in long-lasting Graves disease (TCRdb year 2021). Regarding the study in general: In the newly diagnosed Graves' disease group, patients had been taking antithyroid drugs for less than 3 months. Peripheral blood TCR sequencing and RNA sequencing compared persistent Graves' disease patients with newly diagnosed Graves' disease patients. The study was conducted in China and was registered as a clinical trial. A total of around 35 samples underwent TCR sequencing: about 13 from persistent and 20 from newly diagnosed Graves' disease patients.

This clonotype was observed once. It lacks a known antigen. Base qualities are not recorded, but no much larger clone differs from it by a single base. One read is thin evidence. Receptor amplification or capture employed multiplex PCR. The instrument given in TCRdb is Illumina HiSeq 4000. iRepertoire HTBI primers and Arm-PCR amplification of CDR3 regions were used to construct TCR beta libraries. PCR products were gel purified before sequencing. The original methods were these. A total of around 66 TRBV and 14 TRBJ segments were identified across samples and were used for gene usage analysis of CDR3 amino acid clonotypes. Filtered high-quality paired reads were merged into contigs using COPE and FqMerger. BLAST was used to align contigs to IMGT TRBV, TRBD and TRBJ reference genes, with CDR3 defined following IMGT. Clonotypes above 0.1% frequency were classified as highly expanded clones. Repertoire diversity was measured by Shannon entropy, and V-J evenness by the Gini coefficient. Public clonotypes were defined as clonotypes shared by more than one individual. In TCRdb, the public reads were trimmed at Q25 with fastp and aligned with MiXCR, with productive beta chains retained. All rows with the same CDR3 protein become a single entry with the most common DNA and genes. TCRdb's processing, not the study's, gives the V and J calls here. In this sample the table shows 500,000 to 700,000 distinct CDR3 sequences, roughly 15% of which occur a single time. About 17% of the sample goes to the ten largest clones.

Here is what the overall study found, with its caveats: As a limitation, the authors acknowledged that the small sample size may reduce accuracy. Only peripheral blood was studied, because thyroid tissue, the primary lesion, was inaccessible. Persistent patients shared more public clonotypes among themselves (approximately 2,500) than newly diagnosed patients did (about 970). Only the TCR beta chain was sequenced and analyzed. Lower TCR Shannon entropy and fewer highly expanded clones were observed in persistent Graves' disease patients than in newly diagnosed patients, which suggested clonal expansion.

What this sample's time point label stands for: newly diagnosed GD, antithyroid drugs for less than 3 months. For both TCR sequencing and RNA sequencing, RNA was extracted from PBMCs using TRIzol. The diagnosis of Graves' disease followed American Thyroid Association guidelines. The patients came from an endocrinology department in Xi'an, China. Each patient gave approximately 9 milliliters of peripheral blood, collected in an EDTA anticoagulant tube. PBMCs were isolated by Ficoll Paque Plus density gradient separation without further T cell sorting. An Agilent 2100 Bioanalyzer and agarose gel were used to check RNA quality, while a NanoDrop 2000 measured RNA concentration. These same data were also listed under a study on T cells in Graves' hyperthyroidism and ophthalmopathy. In that second paper, the authors write: A patient counted as having stable Graves' hyperthyroidism if no progression to ophthalmopathy occurred over 18 months of follow-up. Hyperthyroidism patients were newly diagnosed, with disease duration under 2 months, and aged 18 to 65 years. The study excluded patients with uncontrolled infections, other autoimmune diseases, pregnancy or lactation. Diagnoses were based on clinical symptoms, serum thyroxine and TRAb, thyroid ultrasound and orbital computed tomography. The first round of RT-PCR for the TCR CDR3 was performed with the HTBI primer set and the Qiagen OneStep RT-PCR kit. Most expanded thyroid clonotypes (frequency above 0.001) were also detected in blood, a finding suggesting that blood repertoires may reflect thyroid immune responses. In cross-validation, a model built on a 13 V-J signature told ophthalmopathy apart from stable hyperthyroidism with 85% to 90% sensitivity and around 81% specificity, and in testing the same model reached 80%/75%. In validation, the model predicted progression to ophthalmopathy a median of about 5.9 months before onset, with roughly 70% sensitivity and about 72% specificity. A discovery cohort of around 100 patients, roughly 45 with Graves' ophthalmopathy and about 60 with stable Graves' hyperthyroidism, was used to find distinguishing TCR V-J signatures. Prospective prediction of ophthalmopathy was tested in an independent validation cohort consisting of about 19 hyperthyroidism patients and 15 to 17 patients who later progressed to ophthalmopathy. The 75 to 100 discovery patients were divided at random into training and test sets in a 7:3 ratio. In over five Graves' hyperthyroidism patients, the study also compared T-cell repertoires from thyroid tissue with T-cell repertoires from blood. After blood sampling, hyperthyroidism patients were treated with methimazole at a starting dose of 30 mg daily, and ophthalmopathy patients were treated with high-dose intravenous methylprednisolone. Libraries were constructed in a second round of multiplex PCR, after which size selection and purification were performed. Libraries were sequenced paired-end with 100 bp reads on an Illumina HiSeq2000. SOAPnuke was used to process the raw data, with reads discarded if the reads contained adapters or uncalled bases, had a mean Phred below 15, or lacked an exact constant-primer or identifier match. High-quality paired reads were merged with COPE v1.2.5, and unique nucleotide sequences were defined as clonotypes. MiTCR v1.1 was used to align clonotypes to the IMGT TRBV, TRBD and TRBJ reference segments. The analysis was restricted to V-J combinations with a frequency above 0.0001, which together covered 99% to 99.2% of the repertoires. A TCS score was defined as the ratio of F50 (clonal expansion) to E x V (chaos), with BLOSUM62-based TCRdist applied between CDR3 peptides within each V-J. Welch's t-statistics and random forest reduced 500 to 550 V-J features to roughly 13, which were used in a naive Bayes classifier (R e1071). Sample size was not statistically predetermined, and investigators were not blinded to group allocation. The paper reports TCR Vbeta CDR3 sequencing of approximately 140 peripheral blood samples: around 41 ophthalmopathy, 75 to 80 hyperthyroidism and approximately 17 progressor patients.

This TCR came from a woman in her 30s with Graves disease. Donor details come from another sample of the same person, matched by shared clones. The sample here was peripheral blood mononuclear cells (PBMCs), taken at new diagnosis, from a patient treated with antithyroid drugs.

The DNA is as follows: TGTGCCAGCAGCTTGGTGGGACGACACAATGAGCAGTTCTTC. This translates into CASSLVGRHNEQFF. The V gene is TRBV5-6 and the J gene is TRBJ2-1; the D segment may tentatively be TRBD1 or TRBD2, each giving 5 matched bases. From the cysteine up to the phenylalanine, the CDR3 has a length of 14 residues. Only the CDR3 DNA stays, 42 bases, in frame from base 1. V is reduced by 0 bases and J by 5 bases, leaving a spacing of 9 bases between them. CDR1 is given as SGHDT and CDR2 as YYEEEE, both from the germline V gene.